The clone carrying this TCR beta chain was recorded many times. As yet, its antigen is unknown. The CDR3 sequence is 14 residues long. V lost 0 bases to trimming and J lost 8 bases, with 16 bases between them. The germline V gene has CDR1 SQVTM and CDR2 ANQGSEA. The sample comes from a study of T cells in Graves' hyperthyroidism and ophthalmopathy. Among the patients, aged 18 to 65, hyperthyroidism was newly diagnosed and had lasted under 2 months. The study left out patients who had uncontrolled infection, other autoimmune disease, pregnancy or lactation. Whole-study results and caveats: It was a median 6.5 months before onset that the model predicted ophthalmopathy.

TCR beta CDR3 regions were amplified from RNA transcripts. Carried out on the TCR CDR3, a first-round RT-PCR used the HTBI primer set. TCRdb re-called the multiplex PCR reads with MiXCR, one entry per CDR3 protein. This table has around 800,000 distinct CDR3 sequences, more than 30% appearing once. This sequence was found in a man between 18 and 29 years old with Graves' hyperthyroidism. The chain joins TRBV29-1 to TRBJ1-2; D unresolved. Material for sequencing was blood. CDR3: CSVEELAGVDGYTF. DNA for the CDR3: TGCAGCGTTGAAGAGTTGGCGGGAGTTGACGGCTACACCTTC.